This T cell receptor (beta chain) is from a study of T-cell memory formation after mild COVID-19. V trimming: 8 bases; J trimming: 8 bases; junction bases outside the gene matches: 8. This CDR3 region has 14 residues. Details on this clonotype: What it recognizes is unknown.

Each CDR3 protein is one row after TCRdb ran MiXCR on the 5' RACE reads. The sample contains 110,000 or so distinct CDR3 sequences, 22% of which appear only once. Whole-study findings and limits: Among CD4+ contracting clones, most were CM and EM, and CD8+ ones EMRA. Prior to infection, memory already included some responding clones, suggesting cross-reactive memory joined.

This TCR was sampled from a man in his late teens or twenties who had mild COVID-19 (a few samples of this study predate the infection). Cell type and time point are not known. This rearrangement joins TRBV12-3 or TRBV12-4 to TRBJ1-4, with TRBD1 matching 10 bases. The sequenced sample was PBMCs or a T cell subset sorted from them (not recorded which). The CDR3 sequence: CASGPGTGEEKLFF. Here the CDR3 DNA reads TGTGCCAGCGGTCCCGGGACAGGGGAAGAAAAACTGTTTTTT.